The 7 T cell receptor beta chains below were found in one sample sequenced in a study of blood T cell repertoires in COVID-19. Sequenced by immunoSEQ multiplex PCR; TCRdb stores in-frame clones only, minus some. The data contain 200,000 to 300,000 clones, around 86% of them singletons. Specimen: peripheral blood. The receptor set was obtained from a woman aged 55-70 years with active or convalescent COVID-19.

The chain recombines TRBV7-3 with TRBJ2-7; D may be TRBD2 (5 bases). With 5 bases removed from V and 7 bases from J, the gap between germline ends came to 12 bases. Germline-derived CDR1 and CDR2 are SGHTA and FQGTGA. There are 12 residues in the CDR3. Here the CDR3 DNA reads TGTGCCAGCAGCCCTGCCGGGGAAGAGCAGTACTTC. This translates into CASSPAGEEQYF.

This clone appeared once. V and J are TRBV4-2 and TRBJ2-5, with TRBD1 matching over 10 bases. CDR3 length equals 16 residues. CDR1 LGHNA and CDR2 YNFKEQ come from the germline V gene. J was trimmed by 5 bases and V by 2 bases; bases with no gene match: 8. CDR3 in amino acids: CASSQPTGGAGETQYF. The CDR3 nucleotides read TGTGCCAGCAGCCAACCGACAGGGGGCGCGGGGGAGACCCAGTACTTC.

CDR3 amino acids: CASSAQGAWVGNQPQHF. Written as DNA, the CDR3 is TGTGCCAGCAGCGCACAGGGGGCATGGGTTGGCAATCAGCCCCAGCATTTT. This chain joins TRBV2 and TRBJ1-5; 9 bases are shared with TRBD1. CDR3 length: 17 amino acids. CDR1 is SNHLY, CDR2 FYNNEI, per germline. V lost 6 bases to trimming and J lost 2 bases; unmatched junction nucleotides: 11.

This clone was counted once. V and J are TRBV7-9 and TRBJ1-4; D possibly corresponds to TRBD1 (5 bases). Germline V lookup: CDR1 SEHNR, CDR2 FQNEAQ (reference sequence). The V and J ends lost 3 bases and 4 bases respectively, with 9 bases between them. The CDR3 has 14 amino acids. The CDR3 protein is CASSLNRNNEKLFF. CDR3 sequence (DNA): TGTGCCAGCAGCTTGAACAGGAATAATGAAAAACTGTTTTTT.

This chain joins TRBV27 and TRBJ2-1; 10 bases fit TRBD2. Trimming cost V 1 base and J 3 bases; bases outside gene matches: 3. The length of the CDR3 is 16 residues. Germline loops: CDR1 MNHEY, CDR2 SMNVEV (reference sequence). CDR3: CASSLLVAGGYNEQFF. The CDR3 bases are TGTGCCAGCAGTTTATTGGTAGCGGGGGGCTACAATGAGCAGTTCTTC.

V usage is TRBV29-1 and J usage is TRBJ1-1; 7 bases are shared with TRBD1. Germline values: CDR1 SQVTM, CDR2 ANQGSEA. The CDR3 length is 11 residues. Trimming removed 7 bases from V and 8 bases from J; junction bases left unmatched: 7. Here the CDR3 DNA reads TGCAGCGGAACAGGGGCCAAAGAAGCTTTCTTT. Amino acids: CSGTGAKEAFF.

V and J are TRBV25-1 and TRBJ2-2; 7 bases agree with TRBD1. V lost 4 bases to trimming and J lost 7 bases; unmatched junction nucleotides: 6. The CDR3 spans 14 residues. Per germline, CDR1 MGHDK and CDR2 SYGVNS. As DNA, the CDR3 is TGTGCCAGCAGTGTAGACAGGGTCGGCGGGGAGCTGTTTTTT. The encoded protein is CASSVDRVGGELFF.